This T cell receptor (beta chain) emerged from a study of blood T cells in healthy people across ages. With respect to this clonotype: Its antigen is currently unknown.

Germline V gene sequence: CDR1 LNHNV, CDR2 YYDKDF (reference sequence). There are 15 residues in the CDR3. V was cut by 5 bases and J by 13 bases, with 24 bases left in between. Study-wide points: The study found TCR beta diversity correlated strongly with naive T cell percentage. Diversity estimated from one million T cells was considered an underestimate.

Primers used in a second PCR of about 7 to 12 cycles were a sample-barcoded 5' primer and a J-beta primer mix. A single record per CDR3 protein comes from TCRdb applying MiXCR to the 5' RACE reads. The sample consists of roughly 800,000 distinct CDR3 sequences, roughly 64% of them appearing once. Each of the donors had roughly 9.4 milliliters of peripheral blood drawn into EDTA-treated Vacutainer tubes. Whenever a sample was processed, at least 7 million PBMCs were isolated. The rearrangement uses TRBV15 and TRBJ2-4; D is ambiguous. This receptor was obtained from a man between 25 and 39 years old in good health. The sequenced sample was blood. The CDR3 is CATSSSFGVGDKQYF. The CDR3 region has the DNA TGTGCCACCAGCTCCAGTTTCGGAGTTGGGGATAAGCAGTACTTC.